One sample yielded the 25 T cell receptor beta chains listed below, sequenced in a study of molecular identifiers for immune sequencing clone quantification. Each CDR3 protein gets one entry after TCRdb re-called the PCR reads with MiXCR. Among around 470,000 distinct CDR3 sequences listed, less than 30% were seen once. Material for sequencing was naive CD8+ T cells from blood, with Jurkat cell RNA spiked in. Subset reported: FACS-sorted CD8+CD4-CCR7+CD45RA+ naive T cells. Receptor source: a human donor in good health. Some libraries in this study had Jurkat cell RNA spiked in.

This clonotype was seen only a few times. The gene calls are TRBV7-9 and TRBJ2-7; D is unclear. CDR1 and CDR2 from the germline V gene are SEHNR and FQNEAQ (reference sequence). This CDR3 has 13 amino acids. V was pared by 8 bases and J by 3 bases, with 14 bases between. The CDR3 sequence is CASLAKDDYEQYF. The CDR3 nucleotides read TGTGCCAGCCTGGCAAAAGATGACTACGAGCAGTACTTC.

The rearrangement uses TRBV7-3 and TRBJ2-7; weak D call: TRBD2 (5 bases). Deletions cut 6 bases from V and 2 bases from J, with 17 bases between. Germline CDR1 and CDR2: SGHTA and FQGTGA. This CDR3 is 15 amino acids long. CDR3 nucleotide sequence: TGTGCCAGCAGGCAACACGGCTTCGGGACCTACGAGCAGTACTTC. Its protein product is CASRQHGFGTYEQYF.

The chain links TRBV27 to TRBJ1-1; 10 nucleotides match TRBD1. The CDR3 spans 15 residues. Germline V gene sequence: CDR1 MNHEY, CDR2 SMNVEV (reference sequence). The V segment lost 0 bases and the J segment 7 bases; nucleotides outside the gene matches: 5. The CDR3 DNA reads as TGTGCCAGCAGTTTATCGGGGACAGGGGTTATTGAAGCTTTCTTT. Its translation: CASSLSGTGVIEAFF.

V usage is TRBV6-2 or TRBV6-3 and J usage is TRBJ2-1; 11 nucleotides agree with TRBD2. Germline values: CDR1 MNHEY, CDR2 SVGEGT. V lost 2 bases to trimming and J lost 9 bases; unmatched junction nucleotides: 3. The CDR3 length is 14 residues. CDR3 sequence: CASSYQLAGVEQFF. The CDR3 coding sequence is TGTGCCAGCAGTTACCAACTAGCGGGGGTTGAGCAGTTCTTC.

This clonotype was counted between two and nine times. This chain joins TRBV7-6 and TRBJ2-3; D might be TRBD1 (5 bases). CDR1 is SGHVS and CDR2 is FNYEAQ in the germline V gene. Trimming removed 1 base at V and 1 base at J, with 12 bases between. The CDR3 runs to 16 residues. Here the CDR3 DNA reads TGTGCCAGCAGCTTAGGTCCAGGGATGGGCACAGATACGCAGTATTTT. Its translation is CASSLGPGMGTDTQYF.

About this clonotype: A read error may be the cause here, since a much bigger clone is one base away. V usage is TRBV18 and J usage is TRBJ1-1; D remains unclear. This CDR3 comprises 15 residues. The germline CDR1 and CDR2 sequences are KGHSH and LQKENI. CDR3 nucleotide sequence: TGTGCCAGCTCATTATCAATGGGAGAGAACACTGTAGCTTTCTTT. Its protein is CASSLSMGENTVAFF.

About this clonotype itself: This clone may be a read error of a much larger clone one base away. The CDR3 nucleotides are TGTGCCAGCAGTTTACCACAGACGGTGAACACTGAAGCTTTCTTT. Translation gives CASSLPQTVNTEAFF. The V call is TRBV6-6, the J call TRBJ1-1, with D unresolved. CDR1 is MNHNY, CDR2 SVGAGI, per germline (reference sequence). This CDR3 spans 15 amino acids. The V and J ends lost 4 bases and 0 bases respectively, with 12 bases between them.

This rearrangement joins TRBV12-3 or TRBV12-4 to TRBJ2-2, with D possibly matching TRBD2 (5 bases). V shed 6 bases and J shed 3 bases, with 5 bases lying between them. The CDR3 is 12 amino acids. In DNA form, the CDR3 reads TGTGCCAGCAGACTAGACACCGGGGAGCTGTTTTTT. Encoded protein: CASRLDTGELFF.

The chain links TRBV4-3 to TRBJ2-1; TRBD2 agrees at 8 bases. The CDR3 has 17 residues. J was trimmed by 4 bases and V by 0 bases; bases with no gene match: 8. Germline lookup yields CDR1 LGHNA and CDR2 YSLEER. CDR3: CASSQDGGADIYNEQFF. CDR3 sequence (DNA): TGCGCCAGCAGCCAAGACGGGGGGGCAGACATTTACAATGAGCAGTTCTTC.

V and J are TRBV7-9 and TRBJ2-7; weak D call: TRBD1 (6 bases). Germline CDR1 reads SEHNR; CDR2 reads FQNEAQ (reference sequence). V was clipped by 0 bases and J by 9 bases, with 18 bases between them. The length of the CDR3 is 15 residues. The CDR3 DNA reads TGTGCCAGCAGCTTAGCGACAGGCAACGATCGTGTGCAGTACTTC. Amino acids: CASSLATGNDRVQYF.

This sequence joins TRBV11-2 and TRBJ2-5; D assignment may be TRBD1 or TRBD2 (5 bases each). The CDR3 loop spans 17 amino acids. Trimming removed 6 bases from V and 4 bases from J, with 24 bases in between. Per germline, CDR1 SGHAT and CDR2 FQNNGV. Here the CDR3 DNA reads TGTGCCAGCAGTCACAATGCCGGGGCAAGAGGGCGAGAGACCCAGTACTTC. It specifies CASSHNAGARGRETQYF. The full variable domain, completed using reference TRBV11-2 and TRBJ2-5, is EAGVAQSPRYKIIEKRQSVAFWCNPISGHATLYWYQQILGQGPKLLIQFQNNGVVDDSQLPKDRFSAERLKGVDSTLKIQPAKLEDSAVYLCASSHNAGARGRETQYFGPGTRLLVL.

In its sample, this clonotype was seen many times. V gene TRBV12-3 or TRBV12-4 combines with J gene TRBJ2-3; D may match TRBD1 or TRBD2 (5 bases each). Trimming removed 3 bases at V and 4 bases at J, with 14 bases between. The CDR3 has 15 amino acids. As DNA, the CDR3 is TGTGCCAGCAGTTTCGAGAGGGGCGTCCCAGATACGCAGTATTTT. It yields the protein CASSFERGVPDTQYF.

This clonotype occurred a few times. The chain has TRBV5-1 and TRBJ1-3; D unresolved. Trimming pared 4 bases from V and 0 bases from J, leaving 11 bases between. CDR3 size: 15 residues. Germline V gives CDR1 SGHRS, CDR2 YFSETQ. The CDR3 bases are TGCGCCAGCAGCCTGGACGGAGACTCTGGAAACACCATATATTTT. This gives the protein CASSLDGDSGNTIYF.

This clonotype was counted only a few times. The CDR3 is CAWRPSRLRTSSYEQYF. The CDR3 DNA is TGTGCCTGGAGGCCGTCCAGACTGAGGACATCGAGCTACGAGCAGTACTTC. The genes are TRBV30 and TRBJ2-7; a weak D match, TRBD1 (5 bases). Per the germline V gene, CDR1 is GTSNPN and CDR2 is SVGIG (reference sequence). The CDR3 loop spans 17 amino acids. V lost 3 bases and J lost 3, with 24 bases in between.

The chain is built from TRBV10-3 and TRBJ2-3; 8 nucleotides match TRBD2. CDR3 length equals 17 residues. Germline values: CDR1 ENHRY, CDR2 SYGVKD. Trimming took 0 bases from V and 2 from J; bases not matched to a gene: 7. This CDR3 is CAISESMTSANTDTQYF. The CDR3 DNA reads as TGTGCCATCAGTGAGTCAATGACTAGCGCGAACACAGATACGCAGTATTTT.

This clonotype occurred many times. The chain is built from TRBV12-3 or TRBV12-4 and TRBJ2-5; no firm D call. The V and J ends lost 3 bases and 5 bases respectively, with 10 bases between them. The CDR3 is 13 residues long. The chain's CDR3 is CASSFIGVETQYF. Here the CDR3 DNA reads TGTGCCAGCAGTTTTATTGGGGTTGAGACCCAGTACTTC.

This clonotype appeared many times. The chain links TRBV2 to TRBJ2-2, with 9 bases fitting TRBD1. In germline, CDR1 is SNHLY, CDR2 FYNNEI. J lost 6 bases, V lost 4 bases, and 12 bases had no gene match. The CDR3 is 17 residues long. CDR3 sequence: CASSGTPPGQGSGELFF. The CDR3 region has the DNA TGTGCCAGCAGTGGTACCCCCCCGGGACAGGGTTCCGGGGAGCTGTTTTTT.

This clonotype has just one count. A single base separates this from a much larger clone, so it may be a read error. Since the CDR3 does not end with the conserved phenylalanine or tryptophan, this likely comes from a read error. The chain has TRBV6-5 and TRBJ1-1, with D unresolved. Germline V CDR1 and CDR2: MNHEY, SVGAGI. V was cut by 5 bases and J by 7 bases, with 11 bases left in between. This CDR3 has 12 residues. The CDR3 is CASSTPGNEAFL. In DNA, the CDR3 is TGTGCCAGCAGTACTCCGGGAAATGAAGCTTTCCTT.

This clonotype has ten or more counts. CDR3 sequence: CASSYSTAYYSGANVLTF. The CDR3 bases are TGTGCCAGCAGTTACTCGACAGCTTATTACTCTGGGGCCAACGTCCTGACTTTC. The genes are TRBV6-5 and TRBJ2-6; tentatively, D is TRBD1 (5 bases). Trimming pared 0 bases from V and 0 bases from J, leaving 12 bases between. The V gene's germline CDR1 is MNHEY and CDR2 SVGAGI. The CDR3 consists of 18 residues.

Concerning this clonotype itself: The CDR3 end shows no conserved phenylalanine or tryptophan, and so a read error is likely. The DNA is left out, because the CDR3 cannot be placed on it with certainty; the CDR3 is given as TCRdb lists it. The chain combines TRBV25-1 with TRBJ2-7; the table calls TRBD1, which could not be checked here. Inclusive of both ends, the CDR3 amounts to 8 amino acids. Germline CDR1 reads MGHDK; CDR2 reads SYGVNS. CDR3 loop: CASRGQFP.

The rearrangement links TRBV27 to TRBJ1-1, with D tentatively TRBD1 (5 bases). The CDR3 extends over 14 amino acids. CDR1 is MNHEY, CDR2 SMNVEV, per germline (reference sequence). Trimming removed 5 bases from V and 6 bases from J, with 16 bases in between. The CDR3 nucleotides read TGTGCCAGCAGTCTCACCCCCGGGGACCCTGAAGCTTTCTTT. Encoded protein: CASSLTPGDPEAFF.

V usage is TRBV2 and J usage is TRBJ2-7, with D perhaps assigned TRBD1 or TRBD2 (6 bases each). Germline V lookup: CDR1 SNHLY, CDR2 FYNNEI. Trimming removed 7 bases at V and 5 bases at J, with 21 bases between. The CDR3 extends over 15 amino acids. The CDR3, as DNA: TGTGCCAGCACCGAAGGGGGGCAGGGCCACGACGAGCAGTACTTC. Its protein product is CASTEGGQGHDEQYF.

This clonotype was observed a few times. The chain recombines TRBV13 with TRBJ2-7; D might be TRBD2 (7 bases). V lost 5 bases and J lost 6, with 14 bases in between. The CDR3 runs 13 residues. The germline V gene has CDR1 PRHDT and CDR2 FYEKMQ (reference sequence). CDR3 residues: CASSQKGGFEQYF. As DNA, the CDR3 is TGTGCCAGCAGCCAAAAGGGGGGGTTCGAGCAGTACTTC.

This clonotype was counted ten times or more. The CDR3 loop is CSARGQRTGYEQYF. The CDR3 nucleotides read TGCAGTGCTAGAGGCCAGCGGACTGGTTACGAGCAGTACTTC. J is TRBJ2-7 and V is TRBV20-1; D may be TRBD2 (5 bases). Germline V lookup: CDR1 DFQATT, CDR2 SNEGSKA (reference sequence). V gave up 1 base and J gave up 4 bases, with 14 bases separating them. The CDR3 length is 14 residues.

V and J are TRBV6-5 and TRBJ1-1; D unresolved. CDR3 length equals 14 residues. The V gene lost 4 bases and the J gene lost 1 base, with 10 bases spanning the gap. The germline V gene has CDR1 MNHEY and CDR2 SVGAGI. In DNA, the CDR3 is TGTGCCAGCAGTTGGGAACAGACGAACACTGAAGCTTTCTTT. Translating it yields CASSWEQTNTEAFF.